A single sample is the source of the 2 T cell receptor beta chains below, sequenced in a study of cytomegalovirus exposure and HLA in healthy donors. 60 Vbeta and 13 Jbeta primers were used in PCR. Generated by immunoSEQ multiplex PCR, the TCRdb table keeps only in-frame clones and is missing some. This sample has approximately 91,000 clones, with over 65% found just once. The specimen sequenced was PBMCs. All receptors come from a human donor in good health.

CDR3 nucleotides: TGTGCCAGCAGCGGCGGGACTATCTTCGGGGAGCTGTTTTTT. Its translation is CASSGGTIFGELFF. This chain connects TRBV9 to TRBJ2-2; 7 nucleotides line up with TRBD2. V shed 3 bases, J shed 7 bases, and the junction held 6 bases outside the gene matches. Looked up from germline, CDR1 is SGDLS and CDR2 is YYNGEE. The CDR3 extends over 14 amino acids.

This clone was counted once. The chain couples TRBV28 to TRBJ2-7; D unclear. Germline-derived CDR1 and CDR2 are MDHEN and SYDVKM. V lost 5 bases and J 4 bases, leaving 9 bases between the germline ends. The CDR3 runs 12 residues. The CDR3 sequence is CASSPTYYEQYF. The CDR3 DNA sequence: TGTGCCAGCAGTCCCACTTATTACGAGCAGTACTTC.